This T cell receptor (beta chain) was recorded in a study of shared clonotypes between healthy human individuals. Notes on the study in general: Represented genetic and exposure-history diversity was restricted by having few donors.

Germline V gene sequence: CDR1 SEHNR, CDR2 FQNEAQ (reference sequence). V shed 1 base and J shed 5 bases, with 18 bases lying between them. The CDR3 runs 16 residues. In the original analysis: Filtering was not the same, since immunoSEQ gave junction-only sequences without quality scores. Repertoires were generated with immunoSEQ multiplex PCR, while TCRdb's copy carries only in-frame clones and drops some. V and J calls plus clone size are reproduced from that table; the DNA served to infer D and trimming. This sample has around 430,000 clones; about 76% occur once, and the top ten carry roughly 13%. Each of the donors was a healthy adult who was HIV-negative and had not had a recent acute infection or vaccination. About this clone: Its specificity is not known.

The TCR sequence derives from a woman in her 40s in good health. Some clones in this sample may be carry-over from other donors' samples. Material: PBMCs. The chain is built from TRBV7-9 and TRBJ2-7; maybe TRBD1 (5 bases). The CDR3 is CASSLGLGHGEDEQYF. The CDR3 nucleotides read TGTGCCAGCAGCTTAGGCCTAGGACATGGCGAGGACGAGCAGTACTTC.